This T cell receptor beta chain came from a study of T cell changes during pregnancy in multiple sclerosis. Trimming pared 3 bases from V and 8 bases from J, leaving 16 bases between. The CDR3 is made up of 14 amino acids. Looked up from germline, CDR1 is MGHRA and CDR2 is YSYEKL. Libraries were prepared by immunoSEQ multiplex PCR; TCRdb keeps only in-frame clonotypes and omits some of them. The table includes about 38,000 clones, 88% detected once. The sequence derives from a female donor with multiple sclerosis, enrolled in a pregnancy study. The V and J genes are TRBV4-1 and TRBJ1-2; no reliable D call. Sample: CD8+ T cells from peripheral blood mononuclear cells, taken in the third trimester of pregnancy. DNA for the CDR3: TGCGCCAGCAGCCATCATACCAGCAGGAACGGCTACACCTTC. Translating gives CASSHHTSRNGYTF.